This T cell receptor beta chain derives from a study of cytomegalovirus exposure and HLA in healthy donors. Remarks on this clone: What it recognizes is unknown.

Findings and limits, study-wide: Later analysis indicated greater clonal expansion among HLA-associated TCR beta chains than among equally common other chains. Near-uniform donor sequencing depth was presumed by presence/absence analyses.

The PCR employed 60 Vbeta primers together with 13 Jbeta primers. Repertoires were generated with immunoSEQ multiplex PCR, while TCRdb's copy carries only in-frame clones and drops some. The repertoire consists of more than 90,000 clones, with approximately 78% occurring once and the leading ten covering approximately 0.83%. Looked up from germline, CDR1 is LNHNV and CDR2 is YYDKDF (reference sequence). Trimming removed 3 bases from V and 4 bases from J; junction bases left unmatched: 3. The CDR3 totals 14 residues. This chain connects TRBV15 to TRBJ2-1; 7 nucleotides agree with TRBD2. Source material: PBMCs. The clonotype originates from an older woman in good health and CMV-seronegative. CDR3 loop: CATSRGGVYNEQFF. The DNA for the CDR3 is TGTGCCACCAGCAGGGGGGGGGTATACAATGAGCAGTTCTTC.